These 12 T cell receptor beta chains were all obtained from the same sample, sequenced in a study of blood T cell repertoires in COVID-19. Sequenced by immunoSEQ multiplex PCR; TCRdb stores in-frame clones only, minus some. The table lists about 70,000 clones, approximately 86% of them singletons. The specimen sequenced was peripheral blood. All receptors derive from a woman in her sixties or seventies with acute or convalescent COVID-19.

This chain's CDR3 is CASSLGTGGHEQYF. DNA of the CDR3: TGCGCCAGCAGCTTGGGGACAGGGGGCCACGAGCAGTACTTC. The J gene is TRBJ2-7, the V gene TRBV5-1; 11 bases agree with TRBD1. This CDR3 comprises 14 residues. Germline CDR1 and CDR2: SGHRS and YFSETQ. Trimming at V came to 0 bases and at J to 5 bases, leaving 1 base not matched to a gene.

The chain recombines TRBV29-1 with TRBJ1-2; TRBD1 matches 11 bases. The CDR3 is made up of 14 amino acids. Trimming removed 4 bases from V and 8 bases from J; junction bases left unmatched: 9. CDR1 is SQVTM, CDR2 ANQGSEA, per germline. The CDR3 spells CSVVRDRGSQGYTF. CDR3 DNA sequence: TGCAGCGTTGTTCGGGACAGGGGGTCTCAGGGCTACACCTTC.

This clone was seen only a few times. This chain joins TRBV11-2 and TRBJ1-2; a possible D gene is TRBD1 (6 bases). The CDR3 is made up of 12 amino acids. Per the germline V gene, CDR1 is SGHAT and CDR2 is FQNNGV. Trimming took off 2 bases at V and 8 bases at J, with 9 bases between the two ends. DNA for the CDR3: TGTGCCAGCAGCTTATATACAGGGGGCTACACCTTC. Its translation is CASSLYTGGYTF.

J is TRBJ2-7 and V is TRBV28; 10 nucleotides match TRBD2. The CDR3 is 14 residues long. Trimming took 5 bases from V and 7 from J; bases not matched to a gene: 8. CDR1 and CDR2 (germline): MDHEN, SYDVKM. DNA for the CDR3: TGTGCCAGCAGTAGAGCGGGGGGGCCAAGAGAGCAGTACTTC. This codes for CASSRAGGPREQYF.

The chain links TRBV18 to TRBJ2-1; 9 bases agree with TRBD1. This CDR3 contains 14 residues. V trimming: 7 bases; J trimming: 3 bases; junction bases outside the gene matches: 4. In germline, CDR1 is KGHSH, CDR2 LQKENI. In DNA form, the CDR3 reads TGTGCCAGCTACCCGGGACAGGGCTACAATGAGCAGTTCTTC. As protein: CASYPGQGYNEQFF.

V is TRBV4-2 and J is TRBJ2-2, with 8 bases lining up with TRBD2. CDR3 size: 16 residues. CDR1 and CDR2 from the germline V gene are LGHNA and YNFKEQ. V shed 2 bases, J shed 5 bases, and the junction held 7 bases outside the gene matches. The CDR3 sequence is CASSQFLAGITGELFF. CDR3 nucleotide sequence: TGTGCCAGCAGCCAATTTCTAGCGGGCATTACCGGGGAGCTGTTTTTT.

This clone was counted between two and nine times. The chain recombines TRBV7-9 with TRBJ1-5; D is possibly TRBD1 (6 bases). The CDR3 has 15 residues. Germline-derived CDR1 and CDR2 are SEHNR and FQNEAQ (reference sequence). V was clipped by 0 bases and J by 6 bases, with 12 bases between them. The CDR3 region is CASSLAARGGQPQHF. The CDR3 DNA is TGTGCCAGCAGCTTAGCGGCAAGGGGGGGTCAGCCCCAGCATTTT.

The chain recombines TRBV7-9 with TRBJ1-2; D is uncertain. Germline V gene sequence: CDR1 SEHNR, CDR2 FQNEAQ (reference sequence). V was cut by 5 bases and J by 7 bases, with 11 bases left in between. This CDR3 spans 12 amino acids. The CDR3, as DNA: TGTGCCAGCAGCCTAGATGCGGGTGGCTACACCTTC. Encoded protein: CASSLDAGGYTF.

This clone appeared once. The V gene is TRBV5-5, the J gene TRBJ1-6; possibly TRBD1 for D (6 bases). V shed 4 bases and J shed 7 bases, with 15 bases lying between them. Germline lookup yields CDR1 SGHKS and CDR2 YYEKEE (reference sequence). This CDR3 region has 15 residues. CDR3 in amino acids: CASSINRDGNSPLHF. DNA of the CDR3: TGTGCCAGCAGCATAAACAGGGACGGGAATTCACCCCTCCACTTT.

J is TRBJ1-6 and V is TRBV5-6; D uncertain. Trimming cost V 4 bases and J 6 bases, with 11 bases left between them. Germline CDR1 and CDR2: SGHDT and YYEEEE. CDR3 length: 14 residues. CDR3 in DNA: TGTGCCAGCAGCCCCCCCGGTGTTAATTCACCCCTCCACTTT. Amino acid sequence: CASSPPGVNSPLHF.

The chain recombines TRBV5-6 with TRBJ2-3, with D possibly being TRBD1 (6 bases). Germline assignment: CDR1 SGHDT and CDR2 YYEEEE. This CDR3 has 16 amino acids. Trimming took 3 bases from V and 0 from J, leaving 14 bases between them. CDR3 nucleotides: TGTGCCAGCAGCTACTCTAGGGGGATCAGCACAGATACGCAGTATTTT. Residues: CASSYSRGISTDTQYF. Complete variable domain (other parts from reference TRBV5-6 and TRBJ2-3): DAGVTQSPTHLIKTRGQQVTLRCSPKSGHDTVSWYQQALGQGPQFIFQYYEEEERQRGNFPDRFSGHQFPNYSSELNVNALLLGDSALYLCASSYSRGISTDTQYFGPGTRLTVL.

The chain carries TRBV7-6 and TRBJ2-3; D may be TRBD2 (7 bases). The CDR3 is 17 residues long. Germline values: CDR1 SGHVS, CDR2 FNYEAQ. The ends were cut back, 2 bases at V and 2 bases at J, with 17 bases in the middle. The CDR3 nucleotides are TGTGCCAGCAGCTTAACCCTCCCGGGGGGCTTCACAGATACGCAGTATTTT. Protein sequence: CASSLTLPGGFTDTQYF.